The 32 T cell receptor beta chains below come from one sample, sequenced in a study of radiation and T cells in renal cell carcinoma. Method: immunoSEQ multiplex PCR; TCRdb's copy keeps in-frame clones and lacks some. Of some 100,000 clones detected, about 79% appear once; the ten largest clones hold 6% to 7%. The time point was: baseline pretreatment blood. Noted treatment: 15 Gy SBRT to primary tumor, nephrectomy 4 weeks later. Sequencing used blood, obtained from a patient whose treatment included radiotherapy and nephrectomy. These TCRs come from a man in his fifties or sixties with renal cell carcinoma.

The V call is TRBV19, the J call TRBJ2-5; TRBD1 matches at 7 bases. After removal of 0 bases from V and 5 bases from J, the junction contained 6 bases not matched to a gene. Germline V gene sequence: CDR1 LNHDA, CDR2 SQIVND (reference sequence). The CDR3 sequence is 15 residues long. The CDR3 reads CASSIESGGVETQYF. The CDR3 DNA follows: TGTGCCAGTAGTATAGAGTCAGGGGGTGTGGAGACCCAGTACTTC. The full variable domain, rest sourced from reference TRBV19 and TRBJ2-5, is DGGITQSPKYLFRKEGQNVTLSCEQNLNHDAMYWYRQDPGQGLRLIYYSQIVNDFQKGDIAEGYSVSREKKESFPLTVTSAQKNPTAFYLCASSIESGGVETQYFGPGTRLLVL.

The count of this clone is one. The chain couples TRBV29-1 to TRBJ2-7; TRBD1 matches 8 bases. CDR3 length equals 17 residues. Germline V lookup: CDR1 SQVTM, CDR2 ANQGSEA. The J segment lost 0 bases and the V segment lost 3 bases, leaving 13 bases of the junction unmatched. The CDR3 reads CSVERQGALFGSYEQYF. The CDR3 coding sequence is TGCAGCGTTGAGAGGCAGGGGGCGCTTTTCGGCTCCTACGAGCAGTACTTC.

V is TRBV25-1 and J is TRBJ2-5; 7 nucleotides align to TRBD2. Germline loops: CDR1 MGHDK, CDR2 SYGVNS. V trimming: 2 bases; J trimming: 5 bases; junction bases outside the gene matches: 5. The CDR3 totals 14 residues. The CDR3 loop is CASSEVGGVETQYF. As DNA, the CDR3 is TGTGCCAGCAGTGAAGTGGGGGGGGTTGAGACCCAGTACTTC.

This clone came up a few times. The rearrangement uses TRBV5-6 and TRBJ2-3; 7 bases match TRBD2. Per the germline V gene, CDR1 is SGHDT and CDR2 is YYEEEE. After removal of 2 bases from V and 4 bases from J, the junction contained 16 bases not matched to a gene. CDR3 size: 18 residues. CDR3 protein: CASSLQRGSGKRADTQYF. The CDR3 DNA sequence: TGTGCCAGCAGCTTACAACGTGGAAGCGGGAAAAGGGCAGATACGCAGTATTTT.

The chain uses TRBV5-1 and TRBJ1-1, with D unclear. Germline V gene sequence: CDR1 SGHRS, CDR2 YFSETQ. This CDR3 spans 14 amino acids. Trimming took 4 bases from V and 0 from J, leaving 10 bases between them. The CDR3 sequence: CASSPRDLNTEAFF. The CDR3 nucleotides are TGCGCCAGCAGCCCGAGGGATTTGAACACTGAAGCTTTCTTT.

This chain uses TRBV6-5 with TRBJ1-1; D not resolved. The CDR3 has 14 amino acids. V was pared by 2 bases and J by 1 base, with 8 bases between. From germline, CDR1 is MNHEY and CDR2 SVGAGI. The CDR3 DNA reads as TGTGCCAGCAGTTACCTGAGGGAGAACACTGAAGCTTTCTTT. As protein: CASSYLRENTEAFF.

The J gene is TRBJ2-5, the V gene TRBV5-1; D uncertain. Looked up from germline, CDR1 is SGHRS and CDR2 is YFSETQ. Trimming cost V 4 bases and J 1 base, with 5 bases left between them. This CDR3 region has 12 residues. The CDR3 DNA reads TGCGCCAGCAGCACAGCCCAAGAGACCCAGTACTTC. Translation: CASSTAQETQYF.

The chain joins TRBV5-6 to TRBJ2-7, with D maybe TRBD2 (6 bases). This CDR3 contains 16 residues. Germline CDR1 SGHDT, CDR2 YYEEEE. Trimming removed 4 bases from V and 2 bases from J, with 19 bases in between. Written as DNA, the CDR3 is TGTGCCAGCAGCCGCCTTGGGGGGTCCATCACCTACGAGCAGTACTTC. Amino acids: CASSRLGGSITYEQYF.

This clone has a handful of counts. The chain links TRBV2 to TRBJ1-1; D is uncertain. V was shortened by 4 bases and J by 0 bases, with 12 bases between the two germline ends. CDR1 is SNHLY, CDR2 FYNNEI, per germline. This CDR3 contains 15 residues. The CDR3 loop is CASSAEGSMNTEAFF. CDR3 DNA: TGTGCCAGCAGTGCCGAGGGTTCCATGAACACTGAAGCTTTCTTT.

The chain couples TRBV11-2 to TRBJ2-7; D unresolved. Germline-derived CDR1 and CDR2 are SGHAT and FQNNGV. The CDR3 has 12 amino acids. With 1 base removed from V and 6 bases from J, the gap between germline ends came to 7 bases. CDR3 amino acids: CASSLGISEQYF. In DNA, the CDR3 is TGTGCCAGCAGCTTAGGAATATCCGAGCAGTACTTC.

This chain links TRBV5-6 with TRBJ2-5; 14 nucleotides match TRBD2. V was clipped by 0 bases and J by 8 bases; unmatched bases: 3. The CDR3 has 15 amino acids. Germline V lookup: CDR1 SGHDT, CDR2 YYEEEE. CDR3 in DNA: TGTGCCAGCAGCTTGGAGGGACTAGCGGGAGCAACCCAGTACTTC. The encoded protein is CASSLEGLAGATQYF.

J is TRBJ2-1 and V is TRBV7-9, with 13 bases fitting TRBD2. CDR1 and CDR2 (germline): SEHNR, FQNEAQ (reference sequence). CDR3 length equals 18 residues. Losses at the gene ends were 2 bases for V and 9 bases for J; bases not matched to a gene: 13. The chain's CDR3 is CASSLLRTSGSRLSEQFF. The DNA of the CDR3 is TGTGCCAGCAGCTTACTCCGGACTAGCGGGAGTCGGTTGAGTGAGCAGTTCTTC.

This clone was counted only a few times. The chain uses TRBV11-2 and TRBJ2-1; D gene uncertain. The CDR3 loop spans 12 amino acids. Germline lookup yields CDR1 SGHAT and CDR2 FQNNGV. Trimming cost V 3 bases and J 6 bases, with 6 bases left between them. The CDR3 reads CASSLSINEQFF. As DNA, the CDR3 is TGTGCCAGCAGCTTGTCCATCAATGAGCAGTTCTTC.

This clone was counted at least ten times. The J gene is TRBJ2-5, the V gene TRBV6-6, with 8 bases lining up with TRBD1. Losses at the gene ends were 6 bases for V and 4 bases for J; bases not matched to a gene: 10. The CDR3 covers 15 residues. The germline CDR1 and CDR2 sequences are MNHNY and SVGAGI (reference sequence). CDR3 nucleotide sequence: TGTGCCAGCAGCTCGATGTCAGGGGGCAGAGAGACCCAGTACTTC. Translating gives CASSSMSGGRETQYF.

V and J are TRBV6-5 and TRBJ1-2; D is perhaps TRBD1 (6 bases). This CDR3 comprises 15 residues. V lost 0 bases to trimming and J lost 8 bases, with 16 bases between them. CDR1 is MNHEY and CDR2 is SVGAGI in the germline V gene. The CDR3 nucleotides are TGTGCCAGCAGTTACTCGTGGGACACCTCAAACGGCTACACCTTC. Its protein product is CASSYSWDTSNGYTF.

The chain uses TRBV5-6 and TRBJ2-7; D gene uncertain. Germline CDR1 and CDR2: SGHDT and YYEEEE. The CDR3 runs 15 residues. V was pared by 4 bases and J by 0 bases, with 14 bases between. CDR3: CASSRPGPSSYEQYF. CDR3 nucleotides: TGTGCCAGCAGCCGTCCGGGTCCGAGCTCCTACGAGCAGTACTTC.

The V call is TRBV19, the J call TRBJ1-2; weak D call: TRBD1 (5 bases). Germline V gene data show CDR1 as LNHDA and CDR2 as SQIVND (reference sequence). V lost 0 bases to trimming and J lost 3 bases, with 8 bases between them. The CDR3 contains 14 residues. In nucleotides, the CDR3 is TGTGCCAGTAGTATAGACAGGGACCACTATGGCTACACCTTC. Its translation is CASSIDRDHYGYTF.

This clone appeared a few times. The genes are TRBV20-1 and TRBJ1-1; no reliable D call. V gave up 7 bases and J gave up 5 bases, with 11 bases separating them. The CDR3 consists of 11 residues. The germline V gene encodes CDR1 DFQATT and CDR2 SNEGSKA (reference sequence). The CDR3 nucleotides are TGCAGTGAAACCCCGGGGACTGAAGCTTTCTTT. Protein sequence: CSETPGTEAFF.

The chain joins TRBV19 to TRBJ1-5; TRBD1 might be the D (5 bases). V lost 5 bases, J lost 4 bases, and 9 bases lay in between. Looked up from germline, CDR1 is LNHDA and CDR2 is SQIVND (reference sequence). The CDR3 is made up of 13 amino acids. The CDR3 nucleotides are TGTGCCAGTAGTTTATACAGGAATCAGCCCCAGCATTTT. This codes for CASSLYRNQPQHF.

V and J are TRBV29-1 and TRBJ2-1; tentatively, D is TRBD1 or TRBD2 (5 bases each). Trimming removed 8 bases at V and 6 bases at J, with 17 bases between. The germline V gene has CDR1 SQVTM and CDR2 ANQGSEA. CDR3 length equals 13 residues. The CDR3 region is CSTLGVGFNEQFF. DNA for the CDR3: TGCAGCACCTTGGGGGTGGGTTTCAATGAGCAGTTCTTC.

This clone came up a few times. This chain links TRBV10-2 with TRBJ1-3; possibly TRBD1 for D (5 bases). Trimming pared 0 bases from V and 4 bases from J, leaving 19 bases between. Germline V gene data show CDR1 as WSHSY and CDR2 as SAAADI. There are 18 residues in the CDR3. The CDR3 region is CASSESGGSGSYGNTIYF. The CDR3 DNA sequence: TGCGCCAGCAGTGAGTCGGGGGGATCCGGGAGTTACGGAAACACCATATATTTT.

This clone was counted a few times. V is TRBV30 and J is TRBJ1-5; weak D call: TRBD1 (5 bases). CDR1 is GTSNPN, CDR2 SVGIG, per germline (reference sequence). The CDR3 loop spans 14 amino acids. V gave up 0 bases and J gave up 6 bases, with 12 bases separating them. The CDR3 spells CAWSVRQGGQPQHF. The CDR3 region has the DNA TGTGCCTGGAGTGTACGCCAGGGCGGTCAGCCCCAGCATTTT.

The V gene is TRBV4-1, the J gene TRBJ2-1; D perhaps matches TRBD2 (5 bases). Germline V gene sequence: CDR1 MGHRA, CDR2 YSYEKL. The CDR3 is made up of 16 amino acids. Trimming stripped 2 bases from V and 8 bases from J, with 19 bases between. Here the CDR3 DNA reads TGCGCCAGCAGCCAATCCCCCCGGGGAACTATTGATGAGCAGTTCTTC. Translated: CASSQSPRGTIDEQFF.

The chain is built from TRBV11-2 and TRBJ2-6, with 7 bases matching TRBD2. With V trimmed by 1 base and J by 2 bases, 5 bases remained unmatched. Germline V gene lookup returns CDR1 SGHAT and CDR2 FQNNGV. The CDR3 contains 17 residues. DNA of the CDR3: TGTGCCAGCAGCTTAGCCGGGGGGATAACTGGGGCCAACGTCCTGACTTTC. Translation: CASSLAGGITGANVLTF.

This chain uses TRBV11-3 with TRBJ2-3, with 9 bases that match TRBD2. The germline V gene encodes CDR1 SGHNT and CDR2 YENEEA. After removal of 4 bases from V and 5 bases from J, the junction contained 10 bases not matched to a gene. The CDR3 is 16 amino acids. The CDR3 coding sequence is TGTGCCAGCAGCTCTAACGTAGCGGGAGCCGGAGATACGCAGTATTTT. Translating gives CASSSNVAGAGDTQYF. Using reference TRBV11-3 and TRBJ2-3 for the parts outside the CDR3, the full variable domain is EAGVVQSPRYKIIEKKQPVAFWCNPISGHNTLYWYLQNLGQGPELLIRYENEEAVDDSQLPKDRFSAERLKGVDSTLKIQPAELGDSAVYLCASSSNVAGAGDTQYFGPGTRLTVL.

This rearrangement joins TRBV28 to TRBJ1-1; D might be TRBD1 (6 bases). This CDR3 has 13 residues. Germline-derived CDR1 and CDR2 are MDHEN and SYDVKM. V was clipped by 6 bases and J by 4 bases, with 12 bases between them. In DNA form, the CDR3 reads TGTGCCAGCAGAGGGGCAGGGGCCACTGAAGCTTTCTTT. Its protein is CASRGAGATEAFF.

The V and J genes are TRBV15 and TRBJ2-5; D uncertain. V gave up 0 bases and J gave up 4 bases, with 6 bases separating them. CDR3 length equals 13 residues. The germline CDR1 and CDR2 sequences are LNHNV and YYDKDF (reference sequence). CDR3 loop: CATSRDLGETQYF. CDR3 sequence (DNA): TGTGCCACCAGCAGAGATCTCGGAGAGACCCAGTACTTC.

This sequence joins TRBV5-8 and TRBJ2-1; TRBD2 matches at 8 bases. This CDR3 has 12 amino acids. Germline CDR1 SGHTS, CDR2 YDEGEE. Unmatched junction bases numbered 5, after V lost 0 bases and J lost 15 bases. As DNA, the CDR3 is TGTGCCAGCAGCTTGGCCGCGGGAGGTCTGTTCTTC. Its protein product is CASSLAAGGLFF.

The genes are TRBV7-2 and TRBJ2-7, with TRBD2 identical over 9 bases. The V gene's germline CDR1 is SGHTA and CDR2 FQGNSA. The CDR3 has 18 amino acids. Germline trimming cut 0 bases from V and 2 bases from J; bases unmatched to any gene: 11. In nucleotides, the CDR3 is TGTGCCAGCAGCTTAGCGCTTAGCGGGAGTACGGCAACCTACGAGCAGTACTTC. This translates into CASSLALSGSTATYEQYF.

The CDR3 DNA reads TGTGCCAGCAGCTTAGTTCAGGGCTTCAACACAGATACGCAGTATTTT. It translates to CASSLVQGFNTDTQYF. The genes are TRBV7-9 and TRBJ2-3; weak D call: TRBD1 (5 bases). V was trimmed by 1 base and J by 2 bases, leaving 13 bases between them. CDR1 and CDR2 from the germline V gene are SEHNR and FQNEAQ (reference sequence). This CDR3 comprises 16 residues.

The rearrangement joins TRBV5-5 to TRBJ2-7; tentatively, D is TRBD1 (7 bases). CDR3 length: 14 amino acids. Trimming shortened V by 4 bases and J by 2 bases, and 13 bases separated the two germline ends. From germline, CDR1 is SGHKS and CDR2 YYEKEE (reference sequence). The CDR3 protein is CASSPQGGTYEQYF. The CDR3 DNA follows: TGTGCCAGCAGCCCTCAGGGGGGTACCTACGAGCAGTACTTC.

The rearrangement uses TRBV7-3 and TRBJ2-7; D is ambiguous. Per germline, CDR1 SGHTA and CDR2 FQGTGA. There are 11 residues in the CDR3. V shed 0 bases and J shed 5 bases, with 2 bases lying between them. CDR3 sequence reads: CASSLTNEQYF. CDR3 DNA: TGTGCCAGCAGCTTAACGAACGAGCAGTACTTC.